The rows below give T cell receptor beta chains drawn from one sample of a study of blood T cell repertoires in COVID-19. Produced via immunoSEQ multiplex PCR; TCRdb's table is partial and in-frame only. The table has roughly 97,000 clones, around 82% seen once. Sequencing was carried out using peripheral blood. The origin of the receptors is a man aged 55 to 70 with acute or convalescent COVID-19. Each CDR3 is given with its conserved first and last residue. The D gene is left open where the match is weak. Clone size is shown for a subset of rows, as once, few, many or a class of expanded clone.

d_call: NA; clone_size: NA; v_call: TRBV29-1; j_call: TRBJ1-1; cdr3_nt: TGCAGCGCAGAGACAGACATGAACACTGAAGCTTTCTTT; cdr3_aa: CSAETDMNTEAFF
d_call: TRBD1; clone_size: few; v_call: TRBV2; j_call: TRBJ1-4; cdr3_nt: TGTGCCAGCAGTCCGACAGGGAAGATTGAAAAACTGTTTTTT; cdr3_aa: CASSPTGKIEKLFF
d_call: TRBD1; clone_size: NA; v_call: TRBV9; j_call: TRBJ1-2; cdr3_nt: TGTGCCAGCAGCGGACAGGACAGGCTAATTTATGGCTACACCTTC; cdr3_aa: CASSGQDRLIYGYTF
d_call: NA; clone_size: NA; v_call: TRBV20-1; j_call: TRBJ1-2; cdr3_nt: TGCAGTGCTAGTCCCTCCGGGAATCCCTATTCTGGCTACACCTTC; cdr3_aa: CSASPSGNPYSGYTF
d_call: TRBD1; clone_size: NA; v_call: TRBV30; j_call: TRBJ1-2; cdr3_nt: TGTGCCTGGACTGGGCTACAGGGGGCCTACCCTCTCACCTTTGGCTACACCTTC; cdr3_aa: CAWTGLQGAYPLTFGYTF
d_call: TRBD2; clone_size: NA; v_call: TRBV27; j_call: TRBJ2-5; cdr3_nt: TGTGCCAGCAGTTTCGGGCTAGCGGGGAGGGAGACCCAGTACTTC; cdr3_aa: CASSFGLAGRETQYF
d_call: TRBD2; clone_size: NA; v_call: TRBV6-5; j_call: TRBJ2-3; cdr3_nt: TGTGCCAGCAGTTACTGGACTAGCGGGGGCACAGATACGCAGTATTTT; cdr3_aa: CASSYWTSGGTDTQYF
d_call: TRBD1; clone_size: NA; v_call: TRBV6-8; j_call: TRBJ1-5; cdr3_nt: TGTGCCAGCTCAAAAGCCGGGACAGGGATGGATCAGCCCCAGCATTTT; cdr3_aa: CASSKAGTGMDQPQHF
d_call: NA; clone_size: NA; v_call: TRBV6-2/TRBV6-3; j_call: TRBJ2-5; cdr3_nt: TGTGCCAGCAGTTATACACGGCGACCCGACAGGTTCCAGGAGACCCAGTACTTC; cdr3_aa: CASSYTRRPDRFQETQYF
d_call: NA; clone_size: few; v_call: TRBV6-5; j_call: TRBJ1-5; cdr3_nt: TGTGCCAGCAGATTCTCCAGGGTGGGCAATCAGCCCCAGCATTTT; cdr3_aa: CASRFSRVGNQPQHF
d_call: NA; clone_size: NA; v_call: TRBV19; j_call: TRBJ2-1; cdr3_nt: TGTGCCAGTAGTATAGATCACTCGGGGGACGCTTACAATGAGCAGTTCTTC; cdr3_aa: CASSIDHSGDAYNEQFF
d_call: TRBD1; clone_size: NA; v_call: TRBV27; j_call: TRBJ1-1; cdr3_nt: TGTGCCAGCAGTTGGACAGGGTCCAACACTGAAGCTTTCTTT; cdr3_aa: CASSWTGSNTEAFF
d_call: NA; clone_size: NA; v_call: TRBV7-7; j_call: TRBJ1-1; cdr3_nt: TGTGCTAGCAGCCCCTTGGGCCTGGTTTCCACTGAAGCTTTCTTT; cdr3_aa: CASSPLGLVSTEAFF
d_call: NA; clone_size: NA; v_call: TRBV28; j_call: TRBJ1-3; cdr3_nt: TGTGCCAGCATTCCAGGGGACCTCTCTGGAAACACCATATATTTT; cdr3_aa: CASIPGDLSGNTIYF
d_call: NA; clone_size: once; v_call: TRBV7-9; j_call: TRBJ1-4; cdr3_nt: TGTGCCAGCAGCTTACAGGGGAAACTGTTTTTT; cdr3_aa: CASSLQGKLFF
d_call: TRBD1; clone_size: NA; v_call: TRBV5-6; j_call: TRBJ2-3; cdr3_nt: TGTGCCAGCAGTTCTGACAGGGGGCATCCAGATACGCAGTATTTT; cdr3_aa: CASSSDRGHPDTQYF
d_call: NA; clone_size: NA; v_call: TRBV11-3; j_call: TRBJ2-5; cdr3_nt: TGTGCCAGCAGCCCTTCTCGGGGAGGAGAGACCCAGTACTTC; cdr3_aa: CASSPSRGGETQYF
d_call: TRBD1; clone_size: NA; v_call: TRBV11-2; j_call: TRBJ2-5; cdr3_nt: TGTGCCAGCAGCTCTCGGACAGGGTGGGAGGAGACCCAGTACTTC; cdr3_aa: CASSSRTGWEETQYF
d_call: TRBD2; clone_size: NA; v_call: TRBV6-5; j_call: TRBJ2-1; cdr3_nt: TGTGCCAGCAGTAGAACTAGCGGGGGGCGCGCGGAGCAGTTCTTC; cdr3_aa: CASSRTSGGRAEQFF
d_call: TRBD1; clone_size: NA; v_call: TRBV11-3; j_call: TRBJ2-7; cdr3_nt: TGTGCCAGCAGCTCCGGGGACAGGGCCTACGAGCAGTACTTC; cdr3_aa: CASSSGDRAYEQYF
d_call: NA; clone_size: NA; v_call: TRBV6-5; j_call: TRBJ1-2; cdr3_nt: TGTGCCAGCAGTTCCGTTGCGGGTGGCTACACCTTC; cdr3_aa: CASSSVAGGYTF
d_call: TRBD2; clone_size: NA; v_call: TRBV28; j_call: TRBJ2-2; cdr3_nt: TGTGCCAGCAGTCCCGGACTAGCGGGAGAGGGGATGGCCGGGGAGCTGTTTTTT; cdr3_aa: CASSPGLAGEGMAGELFF
d_call: TRBD2; clone_size: few; v_call: TRBV7-8; j_call: TRBJ2-5; cdr3_nt: TGTGCCAGCAGACTAGGACTAGCGGGAGCAGAGACCCAGTACTTC; cdr3_aa: CASRLGLAGAETQYF
d_call: TRBD1; clone_size: NA; v_call: TRBV7-9; j_call: TRBJ1-5; cdr3_nt: TGTGCCAGCAGCTCAACAGGGGGGGTAGGACAGCCCCAGCATTTT; cdr3_aa: CASSSTGGVGQPQHF
d_call: NA; clone_size: NA; v_call: TRBV11-3; j_call: TRBJ1-6; cdr3_nt: TGTGCCAGCAGCGTACGGGGGTTCTATAATTCACCCCTCCACTTT; cdr3_aa: CASSVRGFYNSPLHF
d_call: NA; clone_size: NA; v_call: TRBV2; j_call: TRBJ1-1; cdr3_nt: TGTGCCAGCCGGGGGGTGGTGGGCACTGAAGCTTTCTTT; cdr3_aa: CASRGVVGTEAFF
d_call: TRBD1; clone_size: NA; v_call: TRBV3-1/TRBV3-2; j_call: TRBJ2-7; cdr3_nt: TGTGCCAGCAGTCGACACCGGGACAGGGGTGAAGAGCAGTACTTC; cdr3_aa: CASSRHRDRGEEQYF
d_call: NA; clone_size: NA; v_call: TRBV3-1/TRBV3-2; j_call: TRBJ1-5; cdr3_nt: TGTGCCAGCAGCTCCACAGGGTCGAGCAATCAGCCCCAGCATTTT; cdr3_aa: CASSSTGSSNQPQHF
d_call: TRBD1; clone_size: NA; v_call: TRBV30; j_call: TRBJ1-5; cdr3_nt: TGTGCCTGGAGTGGACAGGGTGATCAGCCCCAGCATTTT; cdr3_aa: CAWSGQGDQPQHF
d_call: TRBD1; clone_size: NA; v_call: TRBV6-5; j_call: TRBJ2-7; cdr3_nt: TGTGCCAGCAGTTACTACTCGGCAGGGGGCTACTACGAGCAGTACTTC; cdr3_aa: CASSYYSAGGYYEQYF
d_call: NA; clone_size: NA; v_call: TRBV28; j_call: TRBJ1-5; cdr3_nt: TGTGCCAGCAGTTCCGGGGGGGGCAGGAATCAGCCCCAGCATTTT; cdr3_aa: CASSSGGGRNQPQHF
d_call: NA; clone_size: NA; v_call: TRBV3-1/TRBV3-2; j_call: TRBJ1-2; cdr3_nt: TGTGCCAGCAGCTCGGAAGGGGTGGGTGGCTACACCTTC; cdr3_aa: CASSSEGVGGYTF
d_call: TRBD1; clone_size: NA; v_call: TRBV6-5; j_call: TRBJ2-7; cdr3_nt: TGTGCCAGCACAAGACAGGGGCCTTCCTACGAGCAGTACTTC; cdr3_aa: CASTRQGPSYEQYF
d_call: TRBD1; clone_size: NA; v_call: TRBV6-5; j_call: TRBJ1-1; cdr3_nt: TGTGCCAGCAGTTACCAGCGGACAGGGAACACTGAAGCTTTCTTT; cdr3_aa: CASSYQRTGNTEAFF
d_call: NA; clone_size: NA; v_call: TRBV5-6; j_call: TRBJ1-5; cdr3_nt: TGTGCCAGCAGCTATGGACCATCGGGGCAGCCCCAGCATTTT; cdr3_aa: CASSYGPSGQPQHF
d_call: TRBD1; clone_size: NA; v_call: TRBV28; j_call: TRBJ1-4; cdr3_nt: TGTGCCAGCAGTTTAGGGTCCACAGGGGGCGCAGGGGTTAAACTGTTTTTT; cdr3_aa: CASSLGSTGGAGVKLFF
d_call: NA; clone_size: NA; v_call: TRBV5-1; j_call: TRBJ1-1; cdr3_nt: TGCGCCAGCAGCTTGGACAGCCTGAACACTGAAGCTTTCTTT; cdr3_aa: CASSLDSLNTEAFF
d_call: NA; clone_size: NA; v_call: TRBV5-1; j_call: TRBJ1-1; cdr3_nt: TGCGCCAGCAGCCAACAGGTCCTGAACACTGAAGCTTTCTTT; cdr3_aa: CASSQQVLNTEAFF
d_call: NA; clone_size: few; v_call: TRBV5-6; j_call: TRBJ1-1; cdr3_nt: TGTGCCAGCAGCTTGGGCGTGAACACTGAAGCTTTCTTT; cdr3_aa: CASSLGVNTEAFF
d_call: TRBD2; clone_size: few; v_call: TRBV2; j_call: TRBJ2-3; cdr3_nt: TGTGCCAGCAGTGAAGTTCTAGCGGGAGTCGGAGATACGCAGTATTTT; cdr3_aa: CASSEVLAGVGDTQYF
d_call: NA; clone_size: NA; v_call: TRBV18; j_call: TRBJ1-4; cdr3_nt: TGTGCCAGCTCACAGAACCGAGCAACTAATGAAAAACTGTTTTTT; cdr3_aa: CASSQNRATNEKLFF
d_call: NA; clone_size: NA; v_call: TRBV10-3; j_call: TRBJ1-1; cdr3_nt: TGTGCCATCAGTGAGTCGAGGGTCTTGAACACTGAAGCTTTCTTT; cdr3_aa: CAISESRVLNTEAFF
d_call: TRBD2; clone_size: NA; v_call: TRBV7-9; j_call: TRBJ2-7; cdr3_nt: TGTGCCAGCAGCTTGACCGGGACTAGCGGATACGAGCAGTACTTC; cdr3_aa: CASSLTGTSGYEQYF
d_call: TRBD1; clone_size: NA; v_call: TRBV5-4; j_call: TRBJ1-1; cdr3_nt: TGTGCCAGCAGCTCTCCGGGACAGACTGAAGCTTTCTTT; cdr3_aa: CASSSPGQTEAFF
d_call: TRBD1; clone_size: NA; v_call: TRBV18; j_call: TRBJ2-1; cdr3_nt: TGTGCCAGCTCACCACGAGGACAGGGAGGAATAAATGAGCAGTTCTTC; cdr3_aa: CASSPRGQGGINEQFF
d_call: NA; clone_size: NA; v_call: TRBV21-1; j_call: TRBJ2-2; cdr3_nt: TGTGCCAGCAGCAAACGCTCGGGTGAGAAAGGGGAGCTGTTTTTT; cdr3_aa: CASSKRSGEKGELFF
d_call: TRBD1; clone_size: NA; v_call: TRBV11-2; j_call: TRBJ1-5; cdr3_nt: TGTGCCAGCAGCGCCGGACAGGGAAGCAATCAGCCCCAGCATTTT; cdr3_aa: CASSAGQGSNQPQHF
d_call: TRBD2; clone_size: once; v_call: TRBV7-3; j_call: TRBJ2-1; cdr3_nt: TGTGCCAGCAGCTTATGGAGGTCTAGCGGGAGAGGTGAGCAGTTCTTC; cdr3_aa: CASSLWRSSGRGEQFF
d_call: NA; clone_size: NA; v_call: TRBV4-2; j_call: TRBJ2-2; cdr3_nt: TGTGCCAGCAGCCCGGGGGTTCGAACCGGGGAGCTGTTTTTT; cdr3_aa: CASSPGVRTGELFF
d_call: NA; clone_size: NA; v_call: TRBV9; j_call: TRBJ1-4; cdr3_nt: TGTGCCAGCAGCGTAGAAGGGGCAGGTGAAAAACTGTTTTTT; cdr3_aa: CASSVEGAGEKLFF
d_call: NA; clone_size: NA; v_call: TRBV27; j_call: TRBJ1-2; cdr3_nt: TGTGCCAGCAGTCCTACACCGAAGGGGAACTATGGCTACACCTTC; cdr3_aa: CASSPTPKGNYGYTF
d_call: TRBD2; clone_size: NA; v_call: TRBV28; j_call: TRBJ2-1; cdr3_nt: TGTGCCAGCAGTTTAGGGACTAGCGCCTACAATGAGCAGTTCTTC; cdr3_aa: CASSLGTSAYNEQFF
d_call: NA; clone_size: NA; v_call: TRBV29-1; j_call: TRBJ1-2; cdr3_nt: TGCAGCGTTCCTACTGACACCTTCTATGGCTACACCTTC; cdr3_aa: CSVPTDTFYGYTF
d_call: NA; clone_size: few; v_call: TRBV12-3/TRBV12-4; j_call: TRBJ2-1; cdr3_nt: TGTGCCAGCAGATCTGGGACACAGTTCTTC; cdr3_aa: CASRSGTQFF
d_call: TRBD1; clone_size: NA; v_call: TRBV28; j_call: TRBJ1-5; cdr3_nt: TGTGCCAGCATAAAAAGGACAGGGGGTAATGAGCCCCAGCATTTT; cdr3_aa: CASIKRTGGNEPQHF
d_call: TRBD1; clone_size: NA; v_call: TRBV5-1; j_call: TRBJ2-1; cdr3_nt: TGCGCCAGCAGCTTGACGACAGGGGGTAGCAATGAGCAGTTCTTC; cdr3_aa: CASSLTTGGSNEQFF
d_call: NA; clone_size: few; v_call: TRBV24-1; j_call: TRBJ1-2; cdr3_nt: TGTGCCACCAGTGACTCCGGTGACCCGAACCAGGTATTTGGCTACACCTTC; cdr3_aa: CATSDSGDPNQVFGYTF
d_call: NA; clone_size: NA; v_call: TRBV4-2; j_call: TRBJ2-4; cdr3_nt: TGTGCCAGCAGCCAACAGGTAACCAAAAACATTCAGTACTTC; cdr3_aa: CASSQQVTKNIQYF
d_call: NA; clone_size: NA; v_call: TRBV24-1; j_call: TRBJ1-5; cdr3_nt: TGTGCCACCAGTGATGGGGAGTATAGCAATCAGCCCCAGCATTTT; cdr3_aa: CATSDGEYSNQPQHF